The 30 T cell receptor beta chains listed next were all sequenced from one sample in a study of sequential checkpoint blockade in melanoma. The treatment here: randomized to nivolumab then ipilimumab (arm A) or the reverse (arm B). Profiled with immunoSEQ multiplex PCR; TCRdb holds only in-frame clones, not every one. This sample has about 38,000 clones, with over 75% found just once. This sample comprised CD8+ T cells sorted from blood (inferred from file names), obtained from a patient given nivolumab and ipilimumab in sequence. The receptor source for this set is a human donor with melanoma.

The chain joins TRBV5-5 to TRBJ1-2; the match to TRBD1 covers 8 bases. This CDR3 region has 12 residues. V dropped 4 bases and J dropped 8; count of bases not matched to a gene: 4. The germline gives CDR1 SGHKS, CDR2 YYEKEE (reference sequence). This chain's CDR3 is CASSPRGRGYTF. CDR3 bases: TGTGCCAGCAGCCCCAGGGGGCGCGGCTACACCTTC.

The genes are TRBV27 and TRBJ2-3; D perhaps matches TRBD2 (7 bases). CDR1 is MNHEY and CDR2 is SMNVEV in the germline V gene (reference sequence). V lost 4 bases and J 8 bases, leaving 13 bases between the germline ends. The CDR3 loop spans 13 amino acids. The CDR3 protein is CASSYGGPSTQYF. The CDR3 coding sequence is TGTGCCAGCAGTTACGGGGGGCCTAGTACGCAGTATTTT.

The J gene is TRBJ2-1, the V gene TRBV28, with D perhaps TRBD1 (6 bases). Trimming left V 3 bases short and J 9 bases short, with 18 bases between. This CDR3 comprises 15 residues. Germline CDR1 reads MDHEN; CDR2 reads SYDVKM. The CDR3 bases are TGTGCCAGCAGTTTGTTATCAGGAACAGGGCTTGAGCAGTTCTTC. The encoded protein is CASSLLSGTGLEQFF.

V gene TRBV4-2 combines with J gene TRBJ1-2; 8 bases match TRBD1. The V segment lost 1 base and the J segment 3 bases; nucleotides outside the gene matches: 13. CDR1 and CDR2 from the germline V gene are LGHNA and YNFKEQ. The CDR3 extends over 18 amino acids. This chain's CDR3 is CASSQVVGQDLRHYGYTF. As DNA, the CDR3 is TGTGCCAGCAGCCAAGTTGTGGGACAGGATCTCCGTCACTATGGCTACACCTTC.

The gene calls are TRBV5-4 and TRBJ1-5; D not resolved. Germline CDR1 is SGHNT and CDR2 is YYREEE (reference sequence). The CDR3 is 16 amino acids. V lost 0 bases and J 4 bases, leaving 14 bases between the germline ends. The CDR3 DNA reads TGTGCCAGCAGCTTGGGGGGAGCGGCGCCAAATCAGCCCCAGCATTTT. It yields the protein CASSLGGAAPNQPQHF.

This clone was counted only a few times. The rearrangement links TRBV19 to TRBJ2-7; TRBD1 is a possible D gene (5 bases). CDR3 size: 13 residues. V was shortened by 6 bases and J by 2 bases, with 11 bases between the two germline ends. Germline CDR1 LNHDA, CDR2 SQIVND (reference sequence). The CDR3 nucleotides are TGTGCCAGTAGCCAGACAGTGACCTACGAGCAGTACTTC. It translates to CASSQTVTYEQYF. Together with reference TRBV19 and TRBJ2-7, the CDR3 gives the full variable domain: DGGITQSPKYLFRKEGQNVTLSCEQNLNHDAMYWYRQDPGQGLRLIYYSQIVNDFQKGDIAEGYSVSREKKESFPLTVTSAQKNPTAFYLCASSQTVTYEQYFGPGTRLTVT.

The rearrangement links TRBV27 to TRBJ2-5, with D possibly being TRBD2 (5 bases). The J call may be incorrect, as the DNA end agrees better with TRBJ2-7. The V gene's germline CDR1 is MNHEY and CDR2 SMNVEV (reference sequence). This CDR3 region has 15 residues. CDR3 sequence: CASSLSAGVGYEQYF. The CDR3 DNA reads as TGTGCCAGCAGTTTATCTGCCGGGGTTGGCTACGAGCAGTACTTC.

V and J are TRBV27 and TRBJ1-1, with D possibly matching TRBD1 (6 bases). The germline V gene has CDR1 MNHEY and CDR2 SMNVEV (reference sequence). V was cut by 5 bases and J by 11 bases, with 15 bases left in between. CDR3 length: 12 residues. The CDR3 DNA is TGTGCCAGCAGTCCTAGCAGGGGTGGGGCTTTCTTT. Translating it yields CASSPSRGGAFF.

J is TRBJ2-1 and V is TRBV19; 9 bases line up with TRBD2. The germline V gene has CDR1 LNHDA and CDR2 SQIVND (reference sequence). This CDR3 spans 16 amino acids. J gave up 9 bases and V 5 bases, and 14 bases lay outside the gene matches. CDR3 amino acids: CASSEYTGLAKIEQFF. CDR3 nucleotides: TGTGCCAGTAGTGAATACACGGGACTAGCAAAGATTGAGCAGTTCTTC.

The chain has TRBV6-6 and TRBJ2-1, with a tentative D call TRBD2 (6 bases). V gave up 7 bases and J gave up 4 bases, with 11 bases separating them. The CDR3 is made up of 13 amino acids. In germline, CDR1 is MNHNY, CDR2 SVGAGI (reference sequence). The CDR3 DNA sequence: TGTGCCAGCACCCCGGGGGATTACAATGAGCAGTTCTTC. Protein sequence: CASTPGDYNEQFF.

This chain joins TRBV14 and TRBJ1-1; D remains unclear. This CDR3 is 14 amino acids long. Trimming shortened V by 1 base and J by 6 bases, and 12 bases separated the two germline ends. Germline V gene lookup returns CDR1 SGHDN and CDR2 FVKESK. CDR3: CASSQVGFLAEAFF. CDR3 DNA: TGTGCCAGCAGCCAAGTCGGGTTCTTAGCTGAAGCTTTCTTT. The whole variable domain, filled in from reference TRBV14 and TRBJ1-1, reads EAGVTQFPSHSVIEKGQTVTLRCDPISGHDNLYWYRRVMGKEIKFLLHFVKESKQDESGMPNNRFLAERTGGTYSTLKVQPAELEDSGVYFCASSQVGFLAEAFFGQGTRLTVV.

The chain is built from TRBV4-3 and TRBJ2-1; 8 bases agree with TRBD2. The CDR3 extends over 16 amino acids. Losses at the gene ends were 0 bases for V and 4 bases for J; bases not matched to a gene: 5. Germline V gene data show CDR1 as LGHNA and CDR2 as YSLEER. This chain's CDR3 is CASSQEGSGVYNEQFF. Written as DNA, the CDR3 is TGCGCCAGCAGCCAAGAGGGTAGCGGGGTTTACAATGAGCAGTTCTTC.

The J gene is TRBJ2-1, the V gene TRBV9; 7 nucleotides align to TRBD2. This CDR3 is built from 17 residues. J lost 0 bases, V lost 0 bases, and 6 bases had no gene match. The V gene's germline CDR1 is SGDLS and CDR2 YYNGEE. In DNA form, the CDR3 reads TGTGCCAGCAGCGTAGATGGGGTAGCGGGCTCCTACAATGAGCAGTTCTTC. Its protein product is CASSVDGVAGSYNEQFF.

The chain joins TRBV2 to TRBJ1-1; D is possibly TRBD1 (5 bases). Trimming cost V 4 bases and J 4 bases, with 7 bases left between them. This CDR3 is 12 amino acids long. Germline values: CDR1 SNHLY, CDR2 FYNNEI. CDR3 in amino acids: CASSAGGTEAFF. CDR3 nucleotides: TGTGCCAGCAGTGCGGGGGGCACTGAAGCTTTCTTT. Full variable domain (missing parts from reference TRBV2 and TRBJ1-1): EPEVTQTPSHQVTQMGQEVILRCVPISNHLYFYWYRQILGQKVEFLVSFYNNEISEKSEIFDDQFSVERPDGSNFTLKIRSTKLEDSAMYFCASSAGGTEAFFGQGTRLTVV.

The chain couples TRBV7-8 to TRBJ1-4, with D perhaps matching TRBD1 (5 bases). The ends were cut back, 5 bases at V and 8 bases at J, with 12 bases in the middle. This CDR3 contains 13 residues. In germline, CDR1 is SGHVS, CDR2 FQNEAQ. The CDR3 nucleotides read TGTGCCAGCAGCCCCCAAACAGGAGAAAAACTGTTTTTT. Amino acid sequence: CASSPQTGEKLFF. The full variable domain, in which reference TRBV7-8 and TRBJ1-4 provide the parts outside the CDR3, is GAGVSQSPRYKVAKRGQDVALRCDPISGHVSLFWYQQALGQGPEFLTYFQNEAQLDKSGLPSDRFFAERPEGSVSTLKIQRTQQEDSAVYLCASSPQTGEKLFFGSGTQLSVL.

Here the CDR3 reads CASSLFQGRGGYTF. CDR3 DNA: TGTGCCAGCAGTCTATTCCAGGGAAGAGGAGGCTACACCTTC. This sequence joins TRBV27 and TRBJ1-2, with D tentatively TRBD1 (5 bases). V shed 5 bases and J shed 8 bases, with 18 bases lying between them. Germline V lookup: CDR1 MNHEY, CDR2 SMNVEV (reference sequence). CDR3 length: 14 residues.

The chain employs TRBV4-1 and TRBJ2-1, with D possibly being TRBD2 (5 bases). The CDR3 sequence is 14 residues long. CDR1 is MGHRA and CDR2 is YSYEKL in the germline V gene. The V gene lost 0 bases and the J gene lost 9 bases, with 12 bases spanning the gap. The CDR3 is CASSQEGRALEQFF. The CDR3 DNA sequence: TGCGCCAGCAGCCAAGAGGGGAGAGCGCTTGAGCAGTTCTTC.

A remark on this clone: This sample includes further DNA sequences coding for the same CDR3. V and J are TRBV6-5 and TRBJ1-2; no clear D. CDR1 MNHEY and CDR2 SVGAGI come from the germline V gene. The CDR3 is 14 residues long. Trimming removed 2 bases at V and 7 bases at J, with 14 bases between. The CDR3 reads CASSYNGGSSGYTF. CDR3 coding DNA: TGTGCCAGCAGTTACAATGGAGGTTCTTCTGGCTACACCTTC.

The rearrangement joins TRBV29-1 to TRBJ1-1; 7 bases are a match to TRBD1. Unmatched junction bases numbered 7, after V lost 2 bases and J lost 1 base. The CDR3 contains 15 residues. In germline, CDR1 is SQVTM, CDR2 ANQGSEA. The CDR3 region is CSVELRQGTNTEAFF. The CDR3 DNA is TGCAGCGTTGAACTACGACAGGGAACGAACACTGAAGCTTTCTTT.

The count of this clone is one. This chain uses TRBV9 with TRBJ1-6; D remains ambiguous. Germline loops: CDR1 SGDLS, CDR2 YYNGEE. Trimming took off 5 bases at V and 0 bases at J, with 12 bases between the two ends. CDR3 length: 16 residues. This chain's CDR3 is CASSRGVSSYNSPLHF. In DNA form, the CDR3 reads TGTGCCAGCAGTCGAGGCGTCAGCTCCTATAATTCACCCCTCCACTTT. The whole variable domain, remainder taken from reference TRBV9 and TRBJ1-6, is DSGVTQTPKHLITATGQRVTLRCSPRSGDLSVYWYQQSLDQGLQFLIQYYNGEERAKGNILERFSAQQFPDLHSELNLSSLELGDSALYFCASSRGVSSYNSPLHFGNGTRLTVT.

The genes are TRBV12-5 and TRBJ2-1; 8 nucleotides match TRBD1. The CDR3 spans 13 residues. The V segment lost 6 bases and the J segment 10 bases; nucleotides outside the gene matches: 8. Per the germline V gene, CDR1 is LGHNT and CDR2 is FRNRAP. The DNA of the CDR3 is TGTGCTAGTGGCCCTGACAGGGGCGCGGAGCAGTTCTTC. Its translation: CASGPDRGAEQFF.

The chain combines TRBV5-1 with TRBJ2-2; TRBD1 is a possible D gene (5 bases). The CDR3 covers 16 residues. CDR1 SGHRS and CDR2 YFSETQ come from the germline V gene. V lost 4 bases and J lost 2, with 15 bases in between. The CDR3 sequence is CASSDKQVLNTGELFF. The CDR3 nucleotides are TGCGCCAGCAGCGATAAACAGGTCTTAAACACCGGGGAGCTGTTTTTT.

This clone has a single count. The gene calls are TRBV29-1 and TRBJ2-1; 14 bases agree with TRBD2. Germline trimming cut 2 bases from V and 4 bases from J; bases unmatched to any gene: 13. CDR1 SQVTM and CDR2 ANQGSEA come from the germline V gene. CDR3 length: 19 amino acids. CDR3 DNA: TGCAGCGTTGAAAAAGGGTCTGGGACTAGCGGGGGACGTTACAATGAGCAGTTCTTC. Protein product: CSVEKGSGTSGGRYNEQFF.

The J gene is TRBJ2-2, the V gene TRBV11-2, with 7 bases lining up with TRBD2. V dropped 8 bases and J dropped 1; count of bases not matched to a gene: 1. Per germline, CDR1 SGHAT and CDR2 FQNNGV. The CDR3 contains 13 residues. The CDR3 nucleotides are TGTGCCAGCGCGGGGGAGAACACCGGGGAGCTGTTTTTT. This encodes CASAGENTGELFF.

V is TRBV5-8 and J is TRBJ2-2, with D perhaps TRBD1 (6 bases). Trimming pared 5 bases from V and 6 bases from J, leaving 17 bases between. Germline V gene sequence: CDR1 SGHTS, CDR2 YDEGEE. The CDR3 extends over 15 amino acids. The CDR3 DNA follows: TGTGCCAGCAGTTTTGATGCAGGGGTACCCGGGGAGCTGTTTTTT. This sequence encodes CASSFDAGVPGELFF.

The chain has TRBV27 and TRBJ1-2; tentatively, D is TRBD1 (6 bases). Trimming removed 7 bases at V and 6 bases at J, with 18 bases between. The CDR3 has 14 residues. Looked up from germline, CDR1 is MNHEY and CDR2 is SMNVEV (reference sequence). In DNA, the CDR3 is TGTGCCAGCAAACACGGGGGGCGAAACGATGGCTACACCTTC. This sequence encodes CASKHGGRNDGYTF.

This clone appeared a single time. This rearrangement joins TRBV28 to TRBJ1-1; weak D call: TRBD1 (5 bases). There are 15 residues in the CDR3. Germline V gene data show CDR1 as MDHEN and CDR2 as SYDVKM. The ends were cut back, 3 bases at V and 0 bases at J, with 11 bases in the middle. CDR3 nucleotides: TGTGCCAGCAGTTTTTCATGGGGCATGAACACTGAAGCTTTCTTT. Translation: CASSFSWGMNTEAFF.

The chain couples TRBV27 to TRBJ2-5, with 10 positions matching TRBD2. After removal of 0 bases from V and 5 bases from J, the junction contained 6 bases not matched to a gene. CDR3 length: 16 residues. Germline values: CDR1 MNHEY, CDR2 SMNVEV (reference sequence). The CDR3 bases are TGTGCCAGCAGTTTATCGCTAGCGGGAGTCGGTGAGACCCAGTACTTC. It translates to CASSLSLAGVGETQYF.

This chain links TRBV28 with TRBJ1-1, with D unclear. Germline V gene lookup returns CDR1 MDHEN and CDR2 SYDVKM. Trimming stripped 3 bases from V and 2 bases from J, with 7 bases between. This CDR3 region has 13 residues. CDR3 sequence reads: CASSFLANTEAFF. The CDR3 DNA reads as TGTGCCAGCAGTTTCTTAGCTAACACTGAAGCTTTCTTT. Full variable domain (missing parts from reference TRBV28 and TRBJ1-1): DVKVTQSSRYLVKRTGEKVFLECVQDMDHENMFWYRQDPGLGLRLIYFSYDVKMKEKGDIPEGYSVSREKKERFSLILESASTNQTSMYLCASSFLANTEAFFGQGTRLTVV.

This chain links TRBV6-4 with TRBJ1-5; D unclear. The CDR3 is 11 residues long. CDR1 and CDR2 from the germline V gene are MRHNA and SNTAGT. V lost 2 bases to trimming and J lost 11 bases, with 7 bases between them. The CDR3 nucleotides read TGTGCCAGCAGTGACGGGCACACCCAGCATTTT. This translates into CASSDGHTQHF.